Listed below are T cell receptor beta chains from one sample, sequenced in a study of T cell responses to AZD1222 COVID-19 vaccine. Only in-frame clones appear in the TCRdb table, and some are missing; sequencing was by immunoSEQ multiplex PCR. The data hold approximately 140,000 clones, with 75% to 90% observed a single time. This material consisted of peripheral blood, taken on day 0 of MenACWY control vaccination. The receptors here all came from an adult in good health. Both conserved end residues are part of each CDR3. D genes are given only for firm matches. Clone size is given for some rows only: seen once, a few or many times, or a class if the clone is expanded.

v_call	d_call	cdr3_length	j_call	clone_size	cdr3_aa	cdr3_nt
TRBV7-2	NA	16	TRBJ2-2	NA	CASSLSRRGGTGELFF	TGTGCCAGCAGCTTAAGTCGGAGAGGGGGGACCGGGGAGCTGTTTTTT
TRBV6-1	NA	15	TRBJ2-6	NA	CASSEGGSGANVLTF	TGTGCCAGCAGTGAGGGGGGCTCTGGGGCCAACGTCCTGACTTTC
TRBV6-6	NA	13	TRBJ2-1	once	CASSYSGNNEQFF	TGTGCCAGCAGTTACTCCGGAAACAATGAGCAGTTCTTC
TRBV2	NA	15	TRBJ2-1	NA	CASSAVDGTYNEQFF	TGTGCCAGCAGTGCGGTGGACGGGACCTACAATGAGCAGTTCTTC
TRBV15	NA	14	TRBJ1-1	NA	CATSRIQVNTEAFF	TGTGCCACCAGCAGAATACAGGTGAACACTGAAGCTTTCTTT
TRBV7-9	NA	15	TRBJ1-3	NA	CASSPMRASGNTIYF	TGTGCCAGCAGCCCGATGCGGGCCTCTGGAAACACCATATATTTT
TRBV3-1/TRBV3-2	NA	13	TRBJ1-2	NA	CASSPRQNYGYTF	TGTGCCAGCAGCCCCAGACAGAACTATGGCTACACCTTC
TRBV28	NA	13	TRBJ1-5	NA	CASWESALAPQHF	TGTGCCAGCTGGGAATCCGCCCTTGCGCCCCAGCATTTT
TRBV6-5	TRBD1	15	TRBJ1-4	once	CASSTGGGTNEKLFF	TGTGCCAGTTCTACAGGGGGCGGAACTAATGAAAAACTGTTTTTT
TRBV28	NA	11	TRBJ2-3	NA	CASSAAYTQYF	TGTGCCAGCAGTGCAGCGTATACGCAGTATTTT
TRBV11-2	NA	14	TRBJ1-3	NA	CASSPHALVDTIYF	TGTGCCAGCAGCCCCCACGCTCTAGTAGACACCATATATTTT
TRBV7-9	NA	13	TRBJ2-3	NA	CASRTGFPDTQYF	TGTGCCAGCAGAACAGGGTTCCCAGATACGCAGTATTTT
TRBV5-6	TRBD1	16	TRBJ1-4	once	CASTPNRGALKEKLFF	TGTGCCAGCACACCCAACAGGGGGGCACTCAAGGAAAAACTGTTTTTT
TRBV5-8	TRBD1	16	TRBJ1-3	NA	CASSLRQGAIGNTIYF	TGTGCCAGCAGCTTGCGACAGGGGGCTATTGGAAACACCATATATTTT
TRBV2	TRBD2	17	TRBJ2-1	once	CASRGLAGGKVNNEQFF	TGTGCCAGCAGGGGACTAGCGGGGGGGAAGGTAAACAATGAGCAGTTCTTC
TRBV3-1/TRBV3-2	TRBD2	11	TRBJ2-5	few	CASQRGETQYF	TGTGCCAGCCAGCGGGGAGAGACCCAGTACTTC
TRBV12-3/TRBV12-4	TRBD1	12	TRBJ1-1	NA	CASSPGGWEAFF	TGTGCCAGCAGTCCAGGGGGCTGGGAAGCTTTCTTT
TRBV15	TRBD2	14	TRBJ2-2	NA	CATRAGLATGELFF	TGTGCCACCAGAGCGGGACTAGCCACCGGGGAGCTGTTTTTT
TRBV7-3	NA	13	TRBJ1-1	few	CASSLTGRTEAFF	TGTGCCAGCAGCTTAACCGGTAGGACTGAAGCTTTCTTT
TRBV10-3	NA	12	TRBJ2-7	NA	CAIKGSSYEQYF	TGTGCCATCAAAGGATCGTCATACGAGCAGTACTTC
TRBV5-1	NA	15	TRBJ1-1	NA	CASSLDGQRNTEAFF	TGCGCCAGCAGCTTGGACGGGCAGAGGAACACTGAAGCTTTCTTT
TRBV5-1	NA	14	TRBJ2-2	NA	CASSPPGNTGELFF	TGCGCCAGCAGCCCCCCGGGAAACACCGGGGAGCTGTTTTTT
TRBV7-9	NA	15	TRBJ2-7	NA	CASSSLDRRPYEQYF	TGTGCCAGCAGCTCCCTTGACAGGCGTCCCTACGAGCAGTACTTC
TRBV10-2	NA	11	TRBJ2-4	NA	CASIRENIQYF	TGCGCCAGCATACGAGAAAACATTCAGTACTTC
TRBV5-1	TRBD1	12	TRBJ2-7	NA	CASSQQGYEQYF	TGCGCCAGCAGCCAACAGGGGTACGAGCAGTACTTC
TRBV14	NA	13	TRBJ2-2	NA	CASSHQGSGELFF	TGTGCCAGCAGCCACCAGGGATCCGGGGAGCTGTTTTTT